This TCR beta chain appears in the sequencing data of a study of CD8+CD57+ T cells in acquired aplastic anemia. Study background: When averaged, DNA from sorted CD4+ and CD8+ cells came to approximately 3 ug.

For sequencing, patients were chosen who had shown expansion of CD8+CD57+ cells by flow cytometry. No patient had been given any therapy when blood was sampled. In its sample, this clonotype was seen many times. Genomic DNA, the template, was used for profiling of the TCR beta VDJ and CDR3. Each CDR3 protein is one row after TCRdb ran MiXCR on the reads. This table has approximately 470,000 distinct CDR3 sequences, less than 35% appearing once. The germline gives CDR1 ENHRY, CDR2 SYGVKD. V lost 4 bases, J lost 9 bases, and 13 bases lay in between. The CDR3 is made up of 13 amino acids. The sequenced sample was sorted CD4+, CD8+, or CD8+CD57+ T cells (not recorded which) from PBMCs. The receptor's source is a human donor with aplastic anemia. The chain uses TRBV10-3 and TRBJ2-4, with D possibly TRBD2 on 5 matching bases. The DNA for the CDR3 is TGTGCCATCAGTGGGGAGCTCCCAAGCATTCAGTACTTC. The encoded protein is CAISGELPSIQYF.